Below are 2 T cell receptor beta chains sequenced from a single sample in a study of cytomegalovirus exposure and HLA in healthy donors. PCR involved 60 Vbeta and 13 Jbeta primers. TCRdb's copy holds only in-frame clones and misses some; the assay was immunoSEQ multiplex PCR. The specimen's table records more than 140,000 clones. Sequences were obtained from PBMCs. These receptor sequences come from a woman aged 18-29 years in good health and CMV-seronegative.

The rearrangement joins TRBV19 to TRBJ2-2; 7 bases fit TRBD2. Germline V gene data show CDR1 as LNHDA and CDR2 as SQIVND (reference sequence). The ends lost 3 bases at V and 5 bases at J; junction bases unmatched: 9. CDR3 length: 16 residues. The chain's CDR3 is CASSIFGGSETGELFF. In DNA form, the CDR3 reads TGTGCCAGTAGTATCTTCGGCGGGAGCGAAACCGGGGAGCTGTTTTTT.

The rearrangement links TRBV2 to TRBJ2-1, with TRBD2 identical over 10 bases. Germline V lookup: CDR1 SNHLY, CDR2 FYNNEI. The CDR3 sequence is 15 residues long. Losses at the gene ends were 4 bases for V and 3 bases for J; bases not matched to a gene: 3. This chain's CDR3 is CASSASGRLYNEQFF. The CDR3 DNA is TGTGCCAGCAGTGCTAGCGGGAGACTCTACAATGAGCAGTTCTTC.